This T cell receptor beta chain was identified in a study of T cells in Graves' hyperthyroidism and ophthalmopathy. Study details: Blood from the periphery was taken at initial diagnosis, before any treatment.

Uncontrolled infection, other autoimmune disease, pregnancy and lactation each barred patients from inclusion. This clonotype was seen repeatedly, ten times or more. The investigators amplified TCR beta CDR3 regions from RNA transcripts. HTBI primers were the set used in a first-round RT-PCR of the TCR CDR3. TCRdb independently ran MiXCR on the multiplex PCR reads; one entry per CDR3 protein. The sample carries about 710,000 distinct CDR3 sequences, roughly 17% recorded once. Sequenced sample: blood. The sequence came from a man between 18 and 35 years old with Graves' hyperthyroidism.

As DNA, the CDR3 is TGTGCCAGCAGCCGGGAACCGGTACTGGGTCAGCCCCAGCATTTT. This encodes CASSREPVLGQPQHF. The rearrangement links TRBV2 to TRBJ1-5; D is uncertain. Per germline, CDR1 SNHLY and CDR2 FYNNEI. The CDR3 extends over 15 amino acids. V was trimmed by 6 bases and J by 6 bases, leaving 18 bases between them.